This TCR beta chain was found in a study of T cell clonality in common variable immunodeficiency. This clone turned up a few times. Its antigen is not identified. The CDR3 end lies 3 residues beyond the end of the read and is filled in from the germline J gene. In germline, CDR1 is SGHVS, CDR2 FQNEAQ. This CDR3 has 13 residues. V was clipped by 9 bases and J by 2 bases, with 13 bases between them. Only in-frame clones appear in the TCRdb table, and some are missing; sequencing was by immunoSEQ multiplex PCR. This repertoire holds about 20,000 clones, and none appear only once. Study conclusions and caveats: Fewer TCRbeta clones were shared among CVID subjects than controls. Common variable immunodeficiency TCR beta sequences reportedly had fewer deletions and N-nucleotide insertions. Patient heterogeneity in the CVID cohort limited correlations between repertoire features and clinical complications. Compared with healthy controls, CVID subjects showed increased TCRbeta clonality, mostly in about a third.

The sequencing input was peripheral blood mononuclear cells. This sequence originates from a human donor with common variable immunodeficiency. The chain joins TRBV7-8 to TRBJ1-2; D may be TRBD1 (5 bases). The DNA read from the CDR3 is TGTGCCAGTTCACTGGGGGGAAACTATGGC. As protein: CASSLGGNYG. The whole CDR3 reads CASSLGGNYGYTF. Full variable domain (rest looked up from reference TRBV7-8 and TRBJ1-2): GAGVSQSPRYKVAKRGQDVALRCDPISGHVSLFWYQQALGQGPEFLTYFQNEAQLDKSGLPSDRFFAERPEGSVSTLKIQRTQQEDSAVYLCASSLGGNYGYTFGSGTRLTVV.